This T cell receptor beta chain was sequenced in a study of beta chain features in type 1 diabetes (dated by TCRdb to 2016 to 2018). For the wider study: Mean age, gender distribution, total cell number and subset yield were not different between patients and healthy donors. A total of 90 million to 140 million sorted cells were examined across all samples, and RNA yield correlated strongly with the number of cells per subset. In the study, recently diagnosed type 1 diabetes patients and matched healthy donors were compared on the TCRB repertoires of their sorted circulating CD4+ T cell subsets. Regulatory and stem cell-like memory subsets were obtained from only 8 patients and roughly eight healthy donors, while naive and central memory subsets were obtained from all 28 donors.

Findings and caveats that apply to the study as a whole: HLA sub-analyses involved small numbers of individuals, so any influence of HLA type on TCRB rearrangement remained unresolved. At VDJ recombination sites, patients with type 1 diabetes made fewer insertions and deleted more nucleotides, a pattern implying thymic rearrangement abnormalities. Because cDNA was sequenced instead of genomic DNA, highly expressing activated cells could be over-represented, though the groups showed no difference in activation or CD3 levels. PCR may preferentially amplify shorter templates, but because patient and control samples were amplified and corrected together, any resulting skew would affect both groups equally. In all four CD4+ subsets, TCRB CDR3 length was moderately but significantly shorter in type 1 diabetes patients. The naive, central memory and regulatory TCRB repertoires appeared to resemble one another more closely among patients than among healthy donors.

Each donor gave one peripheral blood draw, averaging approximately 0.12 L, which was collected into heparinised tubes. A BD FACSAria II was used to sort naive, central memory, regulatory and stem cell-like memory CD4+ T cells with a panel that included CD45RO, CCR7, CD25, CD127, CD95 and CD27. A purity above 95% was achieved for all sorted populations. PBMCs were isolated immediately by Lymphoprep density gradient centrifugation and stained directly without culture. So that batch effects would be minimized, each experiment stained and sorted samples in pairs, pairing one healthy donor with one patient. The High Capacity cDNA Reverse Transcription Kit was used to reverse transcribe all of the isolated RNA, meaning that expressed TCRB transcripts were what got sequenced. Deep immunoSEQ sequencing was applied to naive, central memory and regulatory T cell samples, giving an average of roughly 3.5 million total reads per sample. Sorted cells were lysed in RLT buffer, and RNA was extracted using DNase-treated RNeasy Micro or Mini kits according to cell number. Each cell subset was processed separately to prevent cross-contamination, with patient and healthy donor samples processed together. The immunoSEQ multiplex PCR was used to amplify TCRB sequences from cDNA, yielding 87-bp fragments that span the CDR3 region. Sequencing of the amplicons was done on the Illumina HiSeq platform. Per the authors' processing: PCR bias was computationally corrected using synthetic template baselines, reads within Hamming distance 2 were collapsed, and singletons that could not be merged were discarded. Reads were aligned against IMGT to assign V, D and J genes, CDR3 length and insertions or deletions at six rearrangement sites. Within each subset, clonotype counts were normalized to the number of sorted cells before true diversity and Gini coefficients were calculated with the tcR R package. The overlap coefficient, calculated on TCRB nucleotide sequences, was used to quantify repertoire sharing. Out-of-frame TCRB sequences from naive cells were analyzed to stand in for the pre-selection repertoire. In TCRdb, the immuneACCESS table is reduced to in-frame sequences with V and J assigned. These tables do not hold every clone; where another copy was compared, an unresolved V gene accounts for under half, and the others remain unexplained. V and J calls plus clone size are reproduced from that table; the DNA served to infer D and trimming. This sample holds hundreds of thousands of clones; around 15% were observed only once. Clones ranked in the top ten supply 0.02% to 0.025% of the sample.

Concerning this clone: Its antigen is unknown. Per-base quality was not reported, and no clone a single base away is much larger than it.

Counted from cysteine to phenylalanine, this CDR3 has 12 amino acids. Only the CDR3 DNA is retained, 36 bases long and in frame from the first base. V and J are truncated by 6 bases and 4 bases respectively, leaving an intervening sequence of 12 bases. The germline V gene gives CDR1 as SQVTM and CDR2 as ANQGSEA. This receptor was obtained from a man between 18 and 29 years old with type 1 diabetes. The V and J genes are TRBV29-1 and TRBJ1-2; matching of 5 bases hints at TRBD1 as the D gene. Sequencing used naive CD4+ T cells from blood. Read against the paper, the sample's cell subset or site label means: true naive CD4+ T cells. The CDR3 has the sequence CSVDISSYGYTF. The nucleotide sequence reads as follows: TGCAGCGTGGACATATCTTCCTATGGCTACACCTTC.